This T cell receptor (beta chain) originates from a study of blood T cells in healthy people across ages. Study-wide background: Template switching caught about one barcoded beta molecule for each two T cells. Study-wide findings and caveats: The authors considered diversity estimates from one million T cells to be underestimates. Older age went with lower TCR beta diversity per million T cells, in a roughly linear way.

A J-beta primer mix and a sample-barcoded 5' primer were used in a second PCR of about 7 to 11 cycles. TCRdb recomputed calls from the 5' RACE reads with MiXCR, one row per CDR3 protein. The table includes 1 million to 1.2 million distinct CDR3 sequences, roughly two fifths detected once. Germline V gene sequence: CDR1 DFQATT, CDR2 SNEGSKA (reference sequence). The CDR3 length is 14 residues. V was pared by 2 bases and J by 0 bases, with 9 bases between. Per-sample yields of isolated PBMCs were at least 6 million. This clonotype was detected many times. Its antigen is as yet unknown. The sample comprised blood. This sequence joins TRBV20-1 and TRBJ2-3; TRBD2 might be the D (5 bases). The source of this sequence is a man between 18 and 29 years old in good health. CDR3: CSARTWTSTDTQYF. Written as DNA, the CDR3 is TGCAGTGCTAGAACATGGACTAGCACAGATACGCAGTATTTT.